This T cell receptor beta chain was sequenced in a study of T cell responses to AZD1222 COVID-19 vaccine (dated by TCRdb to 2020 to 2023). For context, the study as a whole: Because spike-specific TCR depth and breadth did not differ between the two schedules, AZD1222 recipients who got a second dose at roughly 4 weeks were pooled with those who got a second dose at roughly 12 weeks. A total of approximately 240 trial participants underwent TCR sequencing, of whom 200 to 220 received two doses of AZD1222 and about 25 received two doses of the MenACWY control vaccine. Trial participants were enrolled into age subgroups of 18-55, 56-69 and 70-plus years, which contained around 150, 29 and 61 TCR-sequenced participants, respectively. General conclusions and limits of the study: A significant rise in spike-specific TCR breadth and depth was observed after two AZD1222 doses relative to day 0 and relative to MenACWY recipients. In the small 56-69-year group, the increase in depth fell short of significance, most likely because of low power. Conclusions about previously exposed vaccinees are limited, since just five or six AZD1222 recipients were seropositive for SARS-CoV-2 at baseline. The whole spike protein was spanned by vaccine-associated CD4 TCRs, and dominant responses were seen in regions 160-218 and 743-854. Because no day 14 peak-response samples were available, the repertoires could be characterized only after the peak T cell response. Reportedly, almost half of the unique spike-specific TCRs recognized epitopes lying outside the regions that are mutated in the B.1.351 and B.1.1.7 variants. Most participants were white British and females outnumbered males, and the authors suggested that clonal diversity may have been underestimated.

The CDR3 spans 14 residues, from the cysteine through the phenylalanine. Only the CDR3 part of the read is kept: 42 bases, read in frame from the first base. CDR1 and CDR2, per the germline V gene, are MDHEN and SYDVKM. V is cut by 7 bases and J by 4 bases, and the space between the germline ends is 16 bases. The CDR3 regions of human TCRbeta chains were analyzed by immunosequencing. Per the authors' processing: Repertoire TCRs were checked for matches against a reference library of SARS-CoV-2-specific TCRs that had been generated using the MIRA antigen-specificity platform. Breadth was defined as the fraction of unique TCRs that were SARS-CoV-2-associated, and depth was defined as the fraction of total T cells that were SARS-CoV-2-associated. Using the MIRA data, every spike-specific TCR was mapped to the spike region that the TCR reacted to and assigned to either a CD4 or a CD8 class. Log10-transformed breadth and depth values were compared by one-way ANOVA with Sidak's multiple comparisons tests. What TCRdb holds here is the immuneACCESS table cut down to in-frame rearrangements. Part of the clones is not present; checked against another copy, under half of the missing clones reflect an unresolved V gene, and the others are unexplained. The V and J calls and the clone size are those of that table, but D and trimming were determined from the DNA. For this sample there are roughly 150,000 clones; 80% to 95% appear just once. The biggest ten clones account for less than 2.5% of the sample.

The time point label of this sample denotes: baseline before first vaccination. The vaccinee samples were drawn from two UK trials, COV001 and COV002, one of which was a single-blind randomized controlled phase 2/3 trial testing AZD1222 (ChAdOx1 nCoV-19) in healthy adults. For TCRbeta chain sequencing, PBMC samples from trial participants were taken at day 0 and at day 28 after the second dose. Remarks on this clone: No antigen is known for it. No much larger clonotype is one base removed from it; base qualities were not supplied.

The clonotype was recovered from an adult in good health. The sequencing here drew on peripheral blood, taken on day 0 of AZD1222 vaccination. The chain couples TRBV28 to TRBJ1-2; the D gene is not confidently resolved. The CDR3 region: CASTTGQKRYGYTF. The DNA is TGTGCCAGCACCACCGGGCAGAAGCGCTATGGCTACACCTTC.